These T cell receptor beta chains were read from a single sample in a study of cytotoxic CD8 clonotypes in ibrutinib-treated CLL. The repertoire was sequenced with immunoSEQ multiplex PCR; TCRdb's copy has only in-frame clones and lacks some. The sample carries fewer than 50,000 clones, approximately 51% recorded once. The sample here was PBMCs, taken after 12 months of ibrutinib treatment. The receptor source for this set is a human donor with chronic lymphocytic leukemia. The conserved cysteine and the conserved F or W are not part of the CDR3 here. Fields, in order: V gene, CDR3 protein.

v_gene: TRBV5-1; CDR3aa: ASSLVGIHEQY
v_gene: TRBV12-5; CDR3aa: ASAPGIGGTYEQY
v_gene: TRBV2; CDR3aa: ASTREEETQY
v_gene: TRBV19; CDR3aa: ASSGQAKNIQY
v_gene: TRBV18; CDR3aa: ASSTGHPNTGELF
v_gene: TRBV6-9; CDR3aa: ASSTGTVNQPQH
v_gene: TRBV2; CDR3aa: ASRGGETQY
v_gene: TRBV6-1; CDR3aa: ASEVLTGSEQY
v_gene: TRBV18; CDR3aa: ASSERATGELF
v_gene: TRBV5-1; CDR3aa: ASRLGVQGRNEQF
v_gene: TRBV30; CDR3aa: AGTGTLGGETQY
v_gene: TRBV2; CDR3aa: ASMGRGGRLETQY
v_gene: TRBV2; CDR3aa: ASKGRNRGDTQY
v_gene: TRBV5-1; CDR3aa: ASSSDPTGGTEAF
v_gene: TRBV19; CDR3aa: ASRGRGNTEAF
v_gene: TRBV2; CDR3aa: ASRLQEAEQY
v_gene: TRBV7-7; CDR3aa: ASSSGLAGSYEQY
v_gene: TRBV9; CDR3aa: ASSPRGYYEQY
v_gene: TRBV5-6; CDR3aa: ASSLNHLQY
v_gene: TRBV11-3; CDR3aa: ASSLGPNNEQF
v_gene: TRBV18; CDR3aa: ASSPARQVDQPQH
v_gene: TRBV2; CDR3aa: ASSPQVGGQTYEQY
v_gene: TRBV15; CDR3aa: ATSRDLAGNYGYT
v_gene: TRBV6-1; CDR3aa: ASSSRNGGNQPQH
v_gene: TRBV20-1; CDR3aa: SAMKGHEQY
v_gene: TRBV2; CDR3aa: ASSGRGHYNGYT
v_gene: TRBV5-4; CDR3aa: ASSRGREETQY
v_gene: TRBV19; CDR3aa: ASSIGKSLTGELF
v_gene: TRBV5-6; CDR3aa: ASSVVGPGYEQY
v_gene: TRBV7-2; CDR3aa: ANARGGSTDTQY
v_gene: TRBV20-1; CDR3aa: SSGLYNEQF
v_gene: TRBV19; CDR3aa: ASRADRVNTGELF
v_gene: TRBV27; CDR3aa: ASRPLSGRADTQY
v_gene: TRBV19; CDR3aa: ASPGGPSGNTIY
v_gene: TRBV7-3; CDR3aa: ASSLGLGLNTGELF
v_gene: TRBV2; CDR3aa: ASSEDRLAGGPNELGQF
v_gene: TRBV21-1; CDR3aa: ASSKRRYGGACEQY
v_gene: TRBV6-1; CDR3aa: ASSEAPTDVNLF
v_gene: TRBV5-6; CDR3aa: ASSLDLGASSYEQY
v_gene: TRBV7-9; CDR3aa: AGRDSLSSTDTQY
v_gene: TRBV2; CDR3aa: ASSERGRSQPQH
v_gene: TRBV29-1; CDR3aa: SVEGAVPGELF
v_gene: TRBV19; CDR3aa: ASSMGHRGYEQY
v_gene: TRBV29-1; CDR3aa: SVKQTGLTEAF
v_gene: TRBV10-1; CDR3aa: ASSVQGGDTQY
v_gene: TRBV27; CDR3aa: ASSSIQGANYGYT
v_gene: TRBV15; CDR3aa: ATSIYRGQNYGYT
v_gene: TRBV18; CDR3aa: ASSEGQGPNGNTIY
v_gene: TRBV5-1; CDR3aa: ASSPGGQTGELF
v_gene: TRBV7-9; CDR3aa: ASSLEQNTEAF
v_gene: TRBV2; CDR3aa: ASSHEGGTEAF
v_gene: TRBV10-1; CDR3aa: ASSEGFGQPQH